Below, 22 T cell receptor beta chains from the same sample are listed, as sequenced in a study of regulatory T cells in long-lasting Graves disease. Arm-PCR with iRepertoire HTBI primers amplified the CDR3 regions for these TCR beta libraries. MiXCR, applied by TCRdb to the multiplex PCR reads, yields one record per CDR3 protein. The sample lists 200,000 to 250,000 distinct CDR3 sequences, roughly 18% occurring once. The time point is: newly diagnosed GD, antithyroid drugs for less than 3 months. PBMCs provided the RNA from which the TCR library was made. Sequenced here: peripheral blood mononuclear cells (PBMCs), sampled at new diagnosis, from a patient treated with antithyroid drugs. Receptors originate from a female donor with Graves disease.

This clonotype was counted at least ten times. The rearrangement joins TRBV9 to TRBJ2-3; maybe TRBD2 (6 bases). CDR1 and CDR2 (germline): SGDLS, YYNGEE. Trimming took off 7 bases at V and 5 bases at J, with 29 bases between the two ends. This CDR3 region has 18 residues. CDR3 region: CASAEGRASAPIGDTQYF. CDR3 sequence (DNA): TGTGCCAGCGCGGAGGGTAGGGCTAGCGCACCTATCGGAGATACGCAGTATTTT. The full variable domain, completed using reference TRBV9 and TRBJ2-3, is DSGVTQTPKHLITATGQRVTLRCSPRSGDLSVYWYQQSLDQGLQFLIQYYNGEERAKGNILERFSAQQFPDLHSELNLSSLELGDSALYFCASAEGRASAPIGDTQYFGPGTRLTVL.

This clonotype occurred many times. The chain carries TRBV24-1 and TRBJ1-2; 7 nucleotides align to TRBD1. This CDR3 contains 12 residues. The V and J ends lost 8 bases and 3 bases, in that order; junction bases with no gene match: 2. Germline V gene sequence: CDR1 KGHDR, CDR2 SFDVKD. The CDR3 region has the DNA TGTGCCACCAAGGGGGCTGACTATGGCTACACCTTC. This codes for CATKGADYGYTF.

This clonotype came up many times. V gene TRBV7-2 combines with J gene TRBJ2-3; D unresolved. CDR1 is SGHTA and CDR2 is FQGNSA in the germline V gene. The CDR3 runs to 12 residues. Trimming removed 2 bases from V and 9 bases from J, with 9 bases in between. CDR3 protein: CASSLSQGTQYF. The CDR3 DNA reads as TGTGCCAGCAGCTTAAGCCAAGGAACGCAGTATTTT.

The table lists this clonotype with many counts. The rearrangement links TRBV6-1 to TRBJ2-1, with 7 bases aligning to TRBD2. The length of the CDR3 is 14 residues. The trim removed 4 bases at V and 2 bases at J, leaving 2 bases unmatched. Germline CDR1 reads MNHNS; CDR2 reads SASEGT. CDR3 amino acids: CASSAAGAYNEQFF. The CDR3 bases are TGTGCCAGCAGTGCTGCGGGAGCCTACAATGAGCAGTTCTTC.

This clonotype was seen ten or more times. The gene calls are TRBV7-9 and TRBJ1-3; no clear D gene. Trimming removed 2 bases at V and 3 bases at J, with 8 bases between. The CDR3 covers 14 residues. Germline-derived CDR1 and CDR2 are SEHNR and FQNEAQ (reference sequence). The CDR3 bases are TGTGCCAGCAGCTTACGGGAAGTTGGAAACACCATATATTTT. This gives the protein CASSLREVGNTIYF.

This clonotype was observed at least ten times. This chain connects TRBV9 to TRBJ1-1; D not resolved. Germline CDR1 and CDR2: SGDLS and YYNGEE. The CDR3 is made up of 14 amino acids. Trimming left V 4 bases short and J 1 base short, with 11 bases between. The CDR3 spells CASSPRWENTEAFF. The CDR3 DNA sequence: TGTGCCAGCAGCCCCCGGTGGGAGAACACTGAAGCTTTCTTT.

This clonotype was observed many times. The CDR3 here is CASNPAGQPLEQYF. CDR3 coding DNA: TGTGCCAGCAACCCGGCGGGACAGCCCCTCGAGCAGTACTTC. The J gene is TRBJ2-7, the V gene TRBV11-2; D is possibly TRBD1 (7 bases). The V gene lost 7 bases and the J gene lost 6 bases, with 19 bases spanning the gap. The CDR3 spans 14 residues. The germline V gene encodes CDR1 SGHAT and CDR2 FQNNGV. The variable domain in full, completed from reference TRBV11-2 and TRBJ2-7, reads EAGVAQSPRYKIIEKRQSVAFWCNPISGHATLYWYQQILGQGPKLLIQFQNNGVVDDSQLPKDRFSAERLKGVDSTLKIQPAKLEDSAVYLCASNPAGQPLEQYFGPGTRLTVT.

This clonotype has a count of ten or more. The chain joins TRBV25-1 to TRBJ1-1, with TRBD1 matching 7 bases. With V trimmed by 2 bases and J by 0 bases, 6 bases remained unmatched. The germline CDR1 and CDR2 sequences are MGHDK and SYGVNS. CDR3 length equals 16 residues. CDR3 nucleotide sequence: TGTGCCAGCAGTGAAGAGGGCAGGGGGGTGAACACTGAAGCTTTCTTT. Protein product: CASSEEGRGVNTEAFF.

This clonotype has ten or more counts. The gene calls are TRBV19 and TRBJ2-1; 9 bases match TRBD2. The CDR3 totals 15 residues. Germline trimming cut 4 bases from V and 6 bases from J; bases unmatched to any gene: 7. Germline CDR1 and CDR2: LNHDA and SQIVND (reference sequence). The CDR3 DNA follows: TGTGCCAGTAGTACCCAGGTTAGCGGGAGCAATGAGCAGTTCTTC. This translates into CASSTQVSGSNEQFF.

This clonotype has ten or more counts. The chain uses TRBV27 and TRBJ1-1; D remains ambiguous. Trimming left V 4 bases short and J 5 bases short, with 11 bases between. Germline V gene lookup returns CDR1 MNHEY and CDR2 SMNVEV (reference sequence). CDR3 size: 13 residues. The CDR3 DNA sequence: TGTGCCAGCAGTTATTGGGGAGGAACTGAAGCTTTCTTT. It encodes CASSYWGGTEAFF.

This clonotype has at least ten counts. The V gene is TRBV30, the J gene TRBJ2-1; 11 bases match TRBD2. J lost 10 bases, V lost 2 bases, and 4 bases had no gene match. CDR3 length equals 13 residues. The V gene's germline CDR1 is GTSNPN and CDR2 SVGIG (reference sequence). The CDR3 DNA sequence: TGTGCCTGGAGTTTAGCGGGAGGGCGCGAGCAGTTCTTC. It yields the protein CAWSLAGGREQFF.

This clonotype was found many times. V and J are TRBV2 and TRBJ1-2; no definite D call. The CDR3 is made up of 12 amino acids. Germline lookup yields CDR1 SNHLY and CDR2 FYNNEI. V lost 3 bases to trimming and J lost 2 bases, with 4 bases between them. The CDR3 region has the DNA TGTGCCAGCAGTGACCAGAACTATGGCTACACCTTC. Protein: CASSDQNYGYTF.

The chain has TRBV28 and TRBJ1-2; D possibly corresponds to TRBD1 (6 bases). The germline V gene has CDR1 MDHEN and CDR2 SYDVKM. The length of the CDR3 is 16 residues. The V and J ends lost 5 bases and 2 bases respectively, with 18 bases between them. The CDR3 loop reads CASSAHRGGVNYGYTF. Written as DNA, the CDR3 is TGTGCCAGCAGTGCACACCGAGGGGGAGTGAACTATGGCTACACCTTC.

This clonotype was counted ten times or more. CDR3 in DNA: TGTGCCAGCAGCATGGGGAGGGCCACTGAAGCTTTCTTT. Protein product: CASSMGRATEAFF. The V and J genes are TRBV5-8 and TRBJ1-1; D gene uncertain. The germline V and J ends were trimmed by 4 bases and 4 bases, with 11 bases remaining between them. The CDR3 loop spans 13 amino acids. Germline V CDR1 and CDR2: SGHTS, YDEGEE.

The DNA of the CDR3 is TGTGCCAGCAGTTTATTAGGCGGGAGGGCCGTCCGCTACGAGCAGTACTTC. The encoded protein is CASSLLGGRAVRYEQYF. The chain is built from TRBV28 and TRBJ2-7; 9 bases are a match to TRBD2. The germline V gene has CDR1 MDHEN and CDR2 SYDVKM. Trimming at V came to 1 base and at J to 3 bases, leaving 10 bases not matched to a gene. The CDR3 spans 17 residues.

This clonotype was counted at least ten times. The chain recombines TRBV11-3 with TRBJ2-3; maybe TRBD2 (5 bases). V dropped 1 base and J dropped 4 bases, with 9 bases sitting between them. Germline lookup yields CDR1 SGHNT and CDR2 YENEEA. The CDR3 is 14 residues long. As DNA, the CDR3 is TGTGCCAGCAGCTTAGTCGGGGTATCAGATACGCAGTATTTT. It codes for CASSLVGVSDTQYF.

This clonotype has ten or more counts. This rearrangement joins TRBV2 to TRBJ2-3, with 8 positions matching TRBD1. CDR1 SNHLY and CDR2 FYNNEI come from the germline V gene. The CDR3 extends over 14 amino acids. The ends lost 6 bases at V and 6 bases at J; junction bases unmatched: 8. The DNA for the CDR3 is TGTGCCAGCAGCCCCGGACAGGGTGCGGATACGCAGTATTTT. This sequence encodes CASSPGQGADTQYF.

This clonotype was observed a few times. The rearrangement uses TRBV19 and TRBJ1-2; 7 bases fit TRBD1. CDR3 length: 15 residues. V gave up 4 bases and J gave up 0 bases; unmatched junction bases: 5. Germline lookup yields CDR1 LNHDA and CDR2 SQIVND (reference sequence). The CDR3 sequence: CASSSPGQPNYGYTF. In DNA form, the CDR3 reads TGTGCCAGTAGTAGCCCGGGACAGCCTAACTATGGCTACACCTTC.

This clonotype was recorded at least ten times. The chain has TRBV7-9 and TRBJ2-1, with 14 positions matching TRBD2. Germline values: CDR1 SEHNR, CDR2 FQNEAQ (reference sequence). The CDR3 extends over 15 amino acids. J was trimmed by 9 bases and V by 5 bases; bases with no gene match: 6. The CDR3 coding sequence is TGTGCCAGCAGCCGGGGGACTAGCGGGGGCATTGAGCAGTTCTTC. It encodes CASSRGTSGGIEQFF.

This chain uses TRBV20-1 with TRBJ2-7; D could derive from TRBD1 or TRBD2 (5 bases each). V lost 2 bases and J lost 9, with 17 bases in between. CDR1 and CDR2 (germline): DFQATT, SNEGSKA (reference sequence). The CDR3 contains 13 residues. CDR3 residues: CSARTGTSRWQYF. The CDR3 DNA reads TGCAGTGCTAGAACCGGGACGTCTAGATGGCAGTACTTC.

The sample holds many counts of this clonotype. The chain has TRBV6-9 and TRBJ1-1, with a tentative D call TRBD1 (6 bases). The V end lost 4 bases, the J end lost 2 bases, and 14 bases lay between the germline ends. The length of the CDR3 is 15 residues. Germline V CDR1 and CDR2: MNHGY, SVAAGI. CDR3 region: CASSSSGVQNTEAFF. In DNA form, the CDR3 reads TGTGCCAGCAGTTCCTCAGGGGTCCAAAACACTGAAGCTTTCTTT.

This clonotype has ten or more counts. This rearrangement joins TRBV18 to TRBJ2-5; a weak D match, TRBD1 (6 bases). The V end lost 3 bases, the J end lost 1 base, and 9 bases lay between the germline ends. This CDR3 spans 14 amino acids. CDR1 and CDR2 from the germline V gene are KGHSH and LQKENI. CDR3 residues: CASSPRTVQETQYF. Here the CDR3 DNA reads TGTGCCAGCTCACCCCGGACAGTCCAAGAGACCCAGTACTTC. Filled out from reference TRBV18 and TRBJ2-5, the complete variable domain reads NAGVMQNPRHLVRRRGQEARLRCSPMKGHSHVYWYRQLPEEGLKFMVYLQKENIIDESGMPKERFSAEFPKEGPSILRIQQVVRGDSAAYFCASSPRTVQETQYFGPGTRLLVL.